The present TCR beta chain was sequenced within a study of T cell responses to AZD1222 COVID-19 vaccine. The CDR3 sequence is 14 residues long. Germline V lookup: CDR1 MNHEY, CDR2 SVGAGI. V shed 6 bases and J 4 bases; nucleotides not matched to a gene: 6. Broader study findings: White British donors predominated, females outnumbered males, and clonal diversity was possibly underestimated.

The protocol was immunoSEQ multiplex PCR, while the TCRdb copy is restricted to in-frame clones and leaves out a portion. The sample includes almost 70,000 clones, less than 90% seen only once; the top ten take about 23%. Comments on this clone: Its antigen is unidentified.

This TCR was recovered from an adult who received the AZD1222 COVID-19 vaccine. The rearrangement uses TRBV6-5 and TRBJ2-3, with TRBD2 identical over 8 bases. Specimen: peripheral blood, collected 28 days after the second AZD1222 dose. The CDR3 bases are TGTGCCAGCAGCCCCGGACTAGCTGCAGATACGCAGTATTTT. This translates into CASSPGLAADTQYF.